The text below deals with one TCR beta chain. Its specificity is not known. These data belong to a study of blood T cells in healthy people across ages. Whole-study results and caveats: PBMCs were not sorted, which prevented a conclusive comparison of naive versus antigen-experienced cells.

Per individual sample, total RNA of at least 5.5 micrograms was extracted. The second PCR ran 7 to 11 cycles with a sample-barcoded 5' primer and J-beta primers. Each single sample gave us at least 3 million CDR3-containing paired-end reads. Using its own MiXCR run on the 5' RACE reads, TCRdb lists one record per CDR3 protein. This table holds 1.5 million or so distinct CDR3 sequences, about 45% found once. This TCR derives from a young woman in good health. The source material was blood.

The CDR3 DNA is TGTGCCAGCAATGCCGGGACAGTAAACTATGGCTACACCTTC. Amino acid sequence: CASNAGTVNYGYTF. The genes are TRBV12-3 or TRBV12-4 and TRBJ1-2; 7 positions match TRBD1. V shed 7 bases and J 2 bases; nucleotides not matched to a gene: 7. The CDR3 runs 14 residues.